One and the same sample provided the 25 T cell receptor beta chains below, sequenced in a study of blood T cell repertoires in COVID-19 (dated by TCRdb to 2020 to 2021). Library preparation was by the immunoSEQ multiplex PCR assay. TCRdb limited this immuneACCESS table to in-frame rearrangements with V and J called. A share of clones is missing; checked studies link under half to unresolved V genes, and the rest is unexplained. Counted in this sample were 180,000 or so clones; roughly four fifths of them appeared once. The ten most abundant clones make up 9.5% to 11% of the sample. What was sequenced was peripheral blood. The receptors were sampled from a woman between 40 and 50 years old with COVID-19, enrolled during active disease.

The V call is TRBV2, the J call TRBJ1-3; 7 positions match TRBD1. The CDR3 covers 15 residues. Germline V gene lookup returns CDR1 SNHLY and CDR2 FYNNEI. The V gene end was trimmed by 6 bases and the J gene end by 0 bases; junction bases not matched to a gene: 5. The CDR3 is CASRRDSLSGNTIYF. CDR3 DNA sequence: TGTGCCAGCAGACGGGACAGCCTCTCTGGAAACACCATATATTTT.

This chain uses TRBV7-9 with TRBJ1-5, with a weak D call TRBD1 (6 bases). This CDR3 comprises 15 residues. CDR1 and CDR2 (germline): SEHNR, FQNEAQ (reference sequence). V lost 3 bases, J lost 6 bases, and 15 bases lay in between. CDR3 DNA: TGTGCCAGCAGCTTCTCCCAGGGGAATTCTCAGCCCCAGCATTTT. The encoded protein is CASSFSQGNSQPQHF.

This chain links TRBV3-1 (or the pseudogene TRBV3-2) with TRBJ2-1, with D unresolved. Germline values: CDR1 LGHDT, CDR2 YNNKEL (reference sequence). The CDR3 length is 14 residues. V gave up 1 base and J gave up 1 base, with 5 bases separating them. The CDR3 here is CASSQAASYNEQFF. The CDR3 region has the DNA TGTGCCAGCAGCCAAGCTGCGTCCTACAATGAGCAGTTCTTC.

The chain uses TRBV30 and TRBJ1-3; TRBD1 matches 7 bases. The CDR3 is 14 residues long. V lost 6 bases, J lost 0 bases, and 5 bases stayed unmatched. CDR1 and CDR2 from the germline V gene are GTSNPN and SVGIG (reference sequence). This CDR3 reads CACPDRDSGNTIYF. CDR3 DNA: TGTGCCTGCCCCGACAGGGACTCTGGAAACACCATATATTTT.

This clone appeared once. This chain uses TRBV11-2 with TRBJ1-1; D uncertain. V lost 1 base, J lost 4 bases, and 13 bases lay in between. The germline gives CDR1 SGHAT, CDR2 FQNNGV. The CDR3 contains 15 residues. CDR3 nucleotides: TGTGCCAGCAGCTTAGGTATTGCGGGTTTCACTGAAGCTTTCTTT. Its translation is CASSLGIAGFTEAFF.

This clone appeared once. The chain links TRBV24-1 to TRBJ2-7; D gene unclear. V was clipped by 10 bases and J by 0 bases, with 12 bases between them. There are 13 residues in the CDR3. Germline V gives CDR1 KGHDR, CDR2 SFDVKD. The CDR3 is CATSKPPSYEQYF. The DNA for the CDR3 is TGTGCCACTTCGAAGCCACCCTCCTACGAGCAGTACTTC.

This rearrangement joins TRBV5-6 to TRBJ1-1, with D maybe TRBD1 (6 bases). The V gene lost 3 bases and the J gene lost 8 bases, with 20 bases spanning the gap. The CDR3 runs 15 residues. The germline gives CDR1 SGHDT, CDR2 YYEEEE. CDR3 sequence reads: CASSWSMEQGTEAFF. The CDR3 DNA reads TGTGCCAGCAGCTGGAGTATGGAGCAGGGGACAGAAGCTTTCTTT.

This clone has only a few counts. This chain uses TRBV9 with TRBJ2-3, with D unresolved. This CDR3 has 15 residues. Per germline, CDR1 SGDLS and CDR2 YYNGEE. The V end was cut by 0 bases, the J end by 1 base, with 9 bases between. Here the CDR3 reads CASSVDGAGTDTQYF. Written as DNA, the CDR3 is TGTGCCAGCAGCGTAGACGGAGCTGGCACAGATACGCAGTATTTT. Filled out from reference TRBV9 and TRBJ2-3, the complete variable domain reads DSGVTQTPKHLITATGQRVTLRCSPRSGDLSVYWYQQSLDQGLQFLIQYYNGEERAKGNILERFSAQQFPDLHSELNLSSLELGDSALYFCASSVDGAGTDTQYFGPGTRLTVL.

The rearrangement joins TRBV27 to TRBJ2-2; 8 nucleotides match TRBD2. Losses at the gene ends were 5 bases for V and 0 bases for J; bases not matched to a gene: 8. The CDR3 runs to 17 residues. CDR1 and CDR2 from the germline V gene are MNHEY and SMNVEV (reference sequence). The CDR3 DNA reads as TGTGCCAGCAGTACACCACCGGGACTAGCGAACACCGGGGAGCTGTTTTTT. Amino acids: CASSTPPGLANTGELFF.

CDR3: CASSPSAGGRVGELFF. The CDR3 nucleotides read TGTGCCAGCTCACCATCGGCGGGAGGAAGGGTCGGGGAGCTGTTTTTT. The V gene is TRBV18, the J gene TRBJ2-2, with 8 bases fitting TRBD2. From germline, CDR1 is KGHSH and CDR2 LQKENI. The CDR3 is made up of 16 amino acids. V trimming: 2 bases; J trimming: 7 bases; junction bases outside the gene matches: 9.

The chain is built from TRBV5-1 and TRBJ2-7, with 10 bases that match TRBD1. CDR1 SGHRS and CDR2 YFSETQ come from the germline V gene. Germline trimming cut 4 bases from V and 1 base from J; bases unmatched to any gene: 5. The length of the CDR3 is 15 residues. The CDR3 region has the DNA TGCGCCAGCAGCCGGGGACAGGGGCAGTCCTACGAGCAGTACTTC. This encodes CASSRGQGQSYEQYF.

This clone has just a few counts. V gene TRBV19 combines with J gene TRBJ2-2; a possible D gene is TRBD1 (6 bases). The length of the CDR3 is 13 residues. Germline assignment: CDR1 LNHDA and CDR2 SQIVND (reference sequence). V lost 10 bases, J lost 8 bases, and 17 bases lay in between. DNA of the CDR3: TGTGCCACCTCGATACAGGGCCCTGGGGAGCTGTTTTTT. Translation gives CATSIQGPGELFF.

The rearrangement links TRBV29-1 to TRBJ2-7, with TRBD2 as a possible D gene (5 bases). The germline CDR1 and CDR2 sequences are SQVTM and ANQGSEA. The CDR3 extends over 15 amino acids. For the CDR3, the DNA is TGCGGGGTGGTATGGGCCCTCGGGGATTCCTACGAGCAGTACTTC. It translates to CGVVWALGDSYEQYF.

The CDR3 nucleotides are TGTGCCAGCAGCCAAGGGGGGGCTGGAAACACCATATATTTT. It translates to CASSQGGAGNTIYF. The chain is built from TRBV3-1 (or the pseudogene TRBV3-2) and TRBJ1-3; tentatively, D is TRBD1 (5 bases). V was shortened by 1 base and J by 2 bases, with 6 bases between the two germline ends. The CDR3 loop spans 14 amino acids. Germline V gene lookup returns CDR1 LGHDT and CDR2 YNNKEL (reference sequence).

This clone was counted between two and nine times. This chain joins TRBV7-8 and TRBJ1-1; no definite D call. CDR1 is SGHVS, CDR2 FQNEAQ, per germline. The CDR3 totals 13 residues. The V and J ends lost 5 bases and 1 base respectively, with 8 bases between them. The CDR3: CASSLNKNTEAFF. In DNA, the CDR3 is TGTGCCAGCAGCCTAAATAAGAACACTGAAGCTTTCTTT.

This chain uses TRBV5-4 with TRBJ2-7; TRBD1 might be the D (5 bases). Germline assignment: CDR1 SGHNT and CDR2 YYREEE (reference sequence). CDR3 length equals 13 residues. With 4 bases removed from V and 7 bases from J, the gap between germline ends came to 15 bases. The CDR3 DNA follows: TGTGCCAGCAGCACAGCAGGGTGGGGAGAGCAGTACTTC. As protein: CASSTAGWGEQYF. Variable domain in full (rest from reference TRBV5-4 and TRBJ2-7): ETGVTQSPTHLIKTRGQQVTLRCSSQSGHNTVSWYQQALGQGPQFIFQYYREEENGRGNFPPRFSGLQFPNYSSELNVNALELDDSALYLCASSTAGWGEQYFGPGTRLTVT.

The chain has TRBV30 and TRBJ2-7; 9 bases fit TRBD2. CDR3 length equals 13 residues. The ends lost 5 bases at V and 7 bases at J; junction bases unmatched: 9. Germline CDR1 GTSNPN, CDR2 SVGIG (reference sequence). The CDR3 DNA is TGTGCCTGGTCAAAGGCGGGAGGGAGTGAGCAGTACTTC. It yields the protein CAWSKAGGSEQYF.

This sequence joins TRBV15 and TRBJ2-1; TRBD2 agrees at 8 bases. Germline lookup yields CDR1 LNHNV and CDR2 YYDKDF (reference sequence). Germline trimming cut 3 bases from V and 4 bases from J; bases unmatched to any gene: 11. This CDR3 has 17 amino acids. Written as DNA, the CDR3 is TGTGCCACCAGCAGGAAGCGGGAGTGGTCAAAATACAATGAGCAGTTCTTC. Amino acid sequence: CATSRKREWSKYNEQFF.

This clone was seen repeatedly, ten times or more. The CDR3, as DNA: TGTGCCAGCGGACAGGGAGGGAATTCACCCCTCCACTTT. This codes for CASGQGGNSPLHF. The chain carries TRBV12-3 or TRBV12-4 and TRBJ1-6; 8 bases line up with TRBD1. The CDR3 is made up of 13 amino acids. Germline trimming cut 8 bases from V and 7 bases from J; bases unmatched to any gene: 4.

This clone was counted once. CDR3 DNA sequence: TGTGCCAGCTCCCCTGGACCAGGGTCAGAAAAACTGTTTTTT. Translated: CASSPGPGSEKLFF. V gene TRBV18 combines with J gene TRBJ1-4; weak D call: TRBD1 (5 bases). Per germline, CDR1 KGHSH and CDR2 LQKENI. This CDR3 has 14 residues. Trimming shortened V by 6 bases and J by 8 bases, and 16 bases separated the two germline ends.

This rearrangement joins TRBV29-1 to TRBJ2-1; 7 nucleotides agree with TRBD2. V was pared by 1 base and J by 5 bases, with 17 bases of the junction left unmatched. The CDR3 runs to 18 residues. CDR1 is SQVTM and CDR2 is ANQGSEA in the germline V gene. The CDR3 sequence is CSVEGLGTGGRLNNEQFF. In nucleotides, the CDR3 is TGCAGCGTTGAAGGGTTAGGAACGGGGGGACGTCTAAACAATGAGCAGTTCTTC.

The genes are TRBV4-1 and TRBJ1-3; TRBD1 matches at 9 bases. The J segment lost 1 base and the V segment lost 1 base, leaving 5 bases of the junction unmatched. Germline V gene lookup returns CDR1 MGHRA and CDR2 YSYEKL. The CDR3 covers 17 residues. CDR3: CASSQVIGTGSGNTIYF. The DNA of the CDR3 is TGCGCCAGCAGCCAAGTCATTGGGACAGGGTCTGGAAACACCATATATTTT.

The chain carries TRBV28 and TRBJ2-7; 12 nucleotides match TRBD2. Per germline, CDR1 MDHEN and CDR2 SYDVKM. Trimming took 0 bases from V and 5 from J; bases not matched to a gene: 2. CDR3 length: 15 residues. CDR3 in amino acids: CASSLWSSGRDEQYF. CDR3 DNA: TGTGCCAGCAGTTTATGGTCTAGCGGGAGGGACGAGCAGTACTTC.

V is TRBV10-3 and J is TRBJ2-6, with TRBD2 identical over 7 bases. Looked up from germline, CDR1 is ENHRY and CDR2 is SYGVKD. CDR3 size: 17 residues. V shed 6 bases and J 4 bases; nucleotides not matched to a gene: 12. The CDR3 spells CAIRSSGPEDGANVLTF. CDR3 coding DNA: TGTGCCATCAGATCTAGCGGCCCCGAAGACGGGGCCAACGTCCTGACTTTC.

The chain carries TRBV9 and TRBJ1-3; 10 nucleotides line up with TRBD1. The CDR3 has 19 residues. The junction had 11 bases not matched to a gene; V was cut back by 0 bases and J by 2 bases. Germline loops: CDR1 SGDLS, CDR2 YYNGEE. The CDR3, as DNA: TGTGCCAGCAGCGTAGTAGCAACGGACAGGGGGAAAACTGGAAACACCATATATTTT. It yields the protein CASSVVATDRGKTGNTIYF.